Listed here are 16 T cell receptor beta chains from one sample, sequenced in a study of technical replicates of blood from a few donors. Data came from immunoSEQ multiplex PCR; TCRdb stores just in-frame clones and leaves some out. The table includes tens of thousands of clones, 80% to 95% detected once. Sequenced: T cells isolated from PBMCs. The receptors derive from a human donor in good health.

CDR3 loop: CASSVGQRSLEQYF. In DNA, the CDR3 is TGTGCCAGCAGCGTTGGACAGCGTTCTCTCGAGCAGTACTTC. The chain employs TRBV9 and TRBJ2-7, with D possibly TRBD1 on 6 matching bases. Deletions cut 2 bases from V and 6 bases from J, with 15 bases between. There are 14 residues in the CDR3. Germline V gene sequence: CDR1 SGDLS, CDR2 YYNGEE.

The V and J genes are TRBV15 and TRBJ1-1; 7 nucleotides match TRBD1. CDR1 is LNHNV, CDR2 YYDKDF, per germline (reference sequence). The length of the CDR3 is 17 residues. V dropped 0 bases and J dropped 11; count of bases not matched to a gene: 18. Written as DNA, the CDR3 is TGTGCCACCAGCAGAGATCTCTCCGGGACAGCCAACTTGGGGGCTTTCTTT. It encodes CATSRDLSGTANLGAFF.

The V call is TRBV6-5, the J call TRBJ1-6; TRBD1 is a possible D gene (5 bases). Germline CDR1 is MNHEY and CDR2 is SVGAGI. Trimming pared 2 bases from V and 7 bases from J, leaving 9 bases between. This CDR3 is 14 amino acids long. CDR3 sequence: CASSYGGENSPLHF. As DNA, the CDR3 is TGTGCCAGCAGTTACGGGGGGGAGAATTCACCCCTCCACTTT.

This clone was recorded only once. This chain uses TRBV11-2 with TRBJ2-7; 8 nucleotides match TRBD1. The CDR3 runs 14 residues. CDR1 is SGHAT and CDR2 is FQNNGV in the germline V gene. After removal of 6 bases from V and 1 base from J, the junction contained 5 bases not matched to a gene. This chain's CDR3 is CASSTGTGSYEQYF. CDR3 coding DNA: TGTGCCAGCAGTACCGGGACAGGTTCCTACGAGCAGTACTTC.

The gene calls are TRBV28 and TRBJ1-2; 10 nucleotides line up with TRBD1. In germline, CDR1 is MDHEN, CDR2 SYDVKM. J lost 2 bases, V lost 3 bases, and 6 bases had no gene match. The CDR3 sequence is 16 residues long. CDR3 nucleotides: TGTGCCAGCAGTTTGCCCTCGGACAGGGGGAACTATGGCTACACCTTC. Its protein product is CASSLPSDRGNYGYTF.

The chain joins TRBV25-1 to TRBJ1-2, with no clear D. The CDR3 is 11 amino acids. CDR1 is MGHDK and CDR2 is SYGVNS in the germline V gene. The V gene lost 4 bases and the J gene lost 7 bases, with 7 bases spanning the gap. CDR3 DNA: TGTGCCAGCAGTGGCGGTCTTGGCTACACCTTC. It specifies CASSGGLGYTF.

The chain joins TRBV30 to TRBJ2-5; the match to TRBD1 covers 7 bases. Germline V lookup: CDR1 GTSNPN, CDR2 SVGIG (reference sequence). V trimming: 2 bases; J trimming: 1 base; junction bases outside the gene matches: 4. The CDR3 extends over 14 amino acids. The CDR3 DNA is TGTGCCTGGAGTATTAGGACAGGCCAAGAGACCCAGTACTTC. Translating gives CAWSIRTGQETQYF.

CDR3 DNA: TGTGCCAGCAGTTTATTAGCGGGGGTTTTCAATGAGCAGTTCTTC. Amino acid sequence: CASSLLAGVFNEQFF. The chain uses TRBV27 and TRBJ2-1; 9 bases line up with TRBD2. This CDR3 contains 15 residues. CDR1 MNHEY and CDR2 SMNVEV come from the germline V gene (reference sequence). Trimming took 1 base from V and 6 from J; bases not matched to a gene: 4.

The chain joins TRBV28 to TRBJ1-3, with a possible D match to TRBD1 (6 bases). V was cut by 5 bases and J by 2 bases, with 10 bases left in between. This CDR3 contains 14 residues. CDR1 and CDR2 from the germline V gene are MDHEN and SYDVKM. CDR3 amino acids: CASSTGQPGNTIYF. The CDR3 coding sequence is TGTGCCAGCAGTACTGGACAGCCTGGAAACACCATATATTTT.

The J gene is TRBJ1-4, the V gene TRBV6-6; D not certain. The ends were cut back, 3 bases at V and 12 bases at J, with 11 bases in the middle. CDR1 and CDR2 (germline): MNHNY, SVGAGI (reference sequence). The CDR3 consists of 12 residues. The CDR3 nucleotides read TGTGCCAGCAGTTATCGGAGGGATCAACTGTTTTTT. It yields the protein CASSYRRDQLFF.

The chain uses TRBV5-4 and TRBJ2-1; 9 bases line up with TRBD2. Trimming at V came to 0 bases and at J to 4 bases, leaving 2 bases not matched to a gene. CDR3 length: 15 residues. CDR1 and CDR2 from the germline V gene are SGHNT and YYREEE (reference sequence). The CDR3 here is CASSLGLAEYNEQFF. The CDR3 DNA reads TGTGCCAGCAGCTTGGGACTAGCGGAATACAATGAGCAGTTCTTC.

This clone was counted between two and nine times. The genes are TRBV4-1 and TRBJ1-2, with a tentative D call TRBD1 (6 bases). Germline-derived CDR1 and CDR2 are MGHRA and YSYEKL. Trimming took 1 base from V and 0 from J, leaving 12 bases between them. The CDR3 spans 16 residues. CDR3 residues: CASSQAPGASNYGYTF. The CDR3 bases are TGCGCCAGCAGCCAAGCCCCAGGGGCCTCTAACTATGGCTACACCTTC.

The V gene is TRBV18, the J gene TRBJ2-3; 7 bases match TRBD1. The CDR3 runs to 14 residues. Trimming took 5 bases from V and 3 from J; bases not matched to a gene: 5. In germline, CDR1 is KGHSH, CDR2 LQKENI. Here the CDR3 DNA reads TGTGCCAGCTCAGCACAGGGGCCGACAGATACGCAGTATTTT. Its translation is CASSAQGPTDTQYF.

This clone was counted a single time. CDR3 sequence (DNA): TGTGCCAGCGGTCGTAGGGGGGGTTCCTACAATGAGCAGTTCTTC. This translates into CASGRRGGSYNEQFF. The rearrangement joins TRBV7-3 to TRBJ2-1, with D tentatively TRBD2 (7 bases). The CDR3 consists of 15 residues. Germline-derived CDR1 and CDR2 are SGHTA and FQGTGA. Trimming pared 8 bases from V and 1 base from J, leaving 15 bases between.

This chain connects TRBV9 to TRBJ2-7; 7 positions agree with TRBD2. V lost 0 bases to trimming and J lost 4 bases; unmatched junction nucleotides: 7. The CDR3 spans 15 residues. Germline V lookup: CDR1 SGDLS, CDR2 YYNGEE. CDR3 in amino acids: CASSVGGGSRYEQYF. CDR3 bases: TGTGCCAGCAGCGTAGGAGGCGGGAGCCGTTACGAGCAGTACTTC.

The chain links TRBV4-1 to TRBJ2-3; 8 bases match TRBD1. J gave up 7 bases and V 1 base, and 19 bases lay outside the gene matches. The CDR3 spans 19 residues. From germline, CDR1 is MGHRA and CDR2 YSYEKL. The CDR3 loop reads CASSQVVRDRGWGKNTQYF. CDR3 bases: TGCGCCAGCAGCCAAGTAGTCCGAGACAGGGGTTGGGGGAAAAATACGCAGTATTTT.